The TCR beta chain described here comes from a study of radiation and T cells in renal cell carcinoma (dated by TCRdb to 2020 to 2022). Background on the whole study: In total, 53 samples underwent TCR beta sequencing: some 25 tumors plus 27 peripheral blood samples. The final blood draw was performed at 4 weeks after radiation, at the same time as nephrectomy. In the 53 samples combined, about 4 million unique CDR3 nucleotide sequences were found, encoding some 2,500,000 unique CDR3 amino acid sequences.

Following the manufacturer's recommendations, the immunoSEQ kit was used to generate TCR beta libraries from genomic DNA. For library preparation, a first multiplex PCR was performed with proprietary primers, followed by a second PCR in which unique barcodes were added, and bead cleanups were performed after each round. Each sample batch included a kit-provided positive control reaction and a negative control reaction. The final libraries underwent checking on an Agilent 4200 TapeStation D1000 ScreenTape, volumetric pooling, and quantification by qPCR. An Illumina NextSeq500 fitted with a MidOutput 150-cycle cartridge performed the sequencing, running 156 Read1 cycles and 15 Index1 cycles with the kit's custom primers. The pooled library was loaded at about 1 pM with about 20% PhiX control spiked in. As for the authors' bioinformatics: Vendor-processed data were analyzed in R, with a clonotype defined as all T cells sharing the same CDR3 nucleotide sequence. For clone abundance analyses, frequencies were normalized to the 10,000 most abundant clones per sample. Public T cell clones, which averaged fewer than five per sample, were excluded before analysis. Tumor-enriched clonotypes and baseline blood-enriched clonotypes were defined as those with an abundance difference of at least 32-fold between compartments. A beta-binomial differential abundance model was used to identify clonotypes that expanded or contracted between blood time points. Similarity between tumor and blood repertoires was quantified using the Baroni-Urbani and Buser coefficient, and groups were compared with two-tailed Wilcoxon tests in R. This immuneACCESS table, as held by TCRdb, lists in-frame sequences with V and J called but not all clones. Of the missing ones, under half trace to an unresolved V gene in checked studies; the others have no known cause. That table is the source of V, J and clone size, and D and trimming were worked out from the DNA. This sample has around 100,000 clones in its table, and more than 65% of those were observed once. The ten largest clones represent 6% to 9% of the sample.

Concerning this clone: Its antigen is currently not known. No base quality values were provided; no much bigger clone lies one nucleotide off.

Measured from the cysteine to the phenylalanine, the CDR3 is 15 residues long. Solely the CDR3 DNA is kept, with 45 bases framed from the first base. The germline V gene supplies CDR1 SNHLY and CDR2 FYNNEI. V has 4 bases trimmed and J has 2 bases trimmed; junction bases matching no gene number 6. What the authors observed across the whole study: The single-armed trial design could not address effects of radiation dose or scheduling on the TCR repertoire. Because no pretreatment tumor biopsies were available, whether clonotypes were present in the tumor at baseline could not be determined. Tracking of blood repertoire dynamics stopped at three to five weeks after treatment, with no follow-up past that point. In blood, the top tumor clonotypes increased from baseline to 2 weeks after radiation and then shrank by 4 weeks, which suggests a temporary expansion of tumor-resident clones.

According to the study, the label for this sample's time point signals: blood 4 weeks post-SBRT, at nephrectomy. The treatment or condition label on this specimen signifies: 15 Gy SBRT to primary tumor, nephrectomy 4 weeks later. The samples were drawn from a clinical trial, where primary renal cell carcinomas were treated with 15 Gy of stereotactic body radiation therapy and then removed by nephrectomy 4 weeks afterward. To follow tumor-enriched clonotypes, serial peripheral blood was collected from radiation-treated patients at baseline and at 2 weeks and 4 weeks after SBRT. Every patient's renal cell carcinoma showed clear cell pathology. Genomic DNA for TCR sequencing was prepared using the QIAamp DNA Blood Mini Kit (Qiagen). Samples were included in the analyses only if all quality control checks were passed.

This clonotype was obtained from a man aged 55 to 70 with renal cell carcinoma. The sequence joins TRBV2 to TRBJ2-3, and 7 junction bases match TRBD2. This material consisted of blood, taken from a patient whose treatment included radiotherapy and nephrectomy. Read as DNA, the sequence is TGTGCCAGCAGTGGGTCTAGCGGAGTCACAGATACGCAGTATTTT. It codes for CASSGSSGVTDTQYF.